One and the same sample provided the 15 T cell receptor beta chains below, sequenced in a study of blood T cell repertoires in COVID-19. TCRdb keeps only in-frame clones here, not all; method: immunoSEQ multiplex PCR. The table lists approximately 300,000 clones, roughly 85% of them singletons, with roughly 4% in the top ten. Sequencing was performed on PBMCs or T cells enriched from blood (not recorded which). The receptor set was obtained from a young woman who had recovered from COVID-19.

This clone has at least ten counts. The rearrangement uses TRBV6-7 and TRBJ1-3, with 7 nucleotides matching TRBD1. TRBV6-7 is labeled an ORF, and its function is uncertain. The CDR3 has 16 amino acids. The ends lost 10 bases at V and 3 bases at J; junction bases unmatched: 15. CDR3 sequence reads: CAKETSKGACGNTIYF. DNA of the CDR3: TGTGCCAAGGAGACTTCGAAGGGGGCATGTGGAAACACCATATATTTT.

The DNA for the CDR3 is TGTGCCAGCAGCCTCCAGACAGAAAATGGCTACACCTTC. Translation: CASSLQTENGYTF. V and J are TRBV7-2 and TRBJ1-2; possibly TRBD1 for D (5 bases). The CDR3 contains 13 residues. Germline V gives CDR1 SGHTA, CDR2 FQGNSA. The V end was cut by 5 bases, the J end by 6 bases, with 13 bases between.

The CDR3: CASSESRQQPQHF. The CDR3 DNA is TGCGCCAGCAGTGAGTCGAGGCAACAGCCCCAGCATTTT. The chain couples TRBV10-1 to TRBJ1-5; no clear D. Germline CDR1 and CDR2: WNHNN and SYGVQD (reference sequence). The CDR3 consists of 13 residues. Trimming removed 0 bases from V and 7 bases from J, with 7 bases in between.

V usage is TRBV7-9 and J usage is TRBJ1-2; possible D gene TRBD1, 6 bases. V lost 3 bases, J lost 3 bases, and 17 bases lay in between. This CDR3 has 16 amino acids. CDR1 is SEHNR, CDR2 FQNEAQ, per germline (reference sequence). The CDR3 DNA sequence: TGTGCCAGCAGCTTGAGCTTAGGACAGCTGTACTATGGCTACACCTTC. It yields the protein CASSLSLGQLYYGYTF.

The chain couples TRBV5-1 to TRBJ2-3, with a tentative D call TRBD1 (5 bases). CDR3 length equals 17 residues. V lost 2 bases to trimming and J lost 1 base, with 17 bases between them. From germline, CDR1 is SGHRS and CDR2 YFSETQ. CDR3 protein: CASSLDLGRGGTDTQYF. CDR3 coding DNA: TGCGCCAGCAGCTTAGACCTGGGGCGAGGCGGCACAGATACGCAGTATTTT.

This chain uses TRBV6-4 with TRBJ1-2; no firm D call. Germline CDR1 is MRHNA and CDR2 is SNTAGT. Trimming removed 0 bases from V and 9 bases from J, with 17 bases in between. The CDR3 is made up of 15 amino acids. The CDR3 nucleotides are TGTGCCAGCAGTGACTCACCCCGTGTAATAGAGAGCTACACCTTC. It specifies CASSDSPRVIESYTF.

The chain combines TRBV5-6 with TRBJ2-6, with 7 bases that match TRBD1. The CDR3 length is 17 residues. J lost 2 bases, V lost 0 bases, and 5 bases had no gene match. Germline CDR1 is SGHDT and CDR2 is YYEEEE. CDR3 bases: TGTGCCAGCAGCTTGGTGGGGCAGGGGGCTGGGGCCAACGTCCTGACTTTC. Translation: CASSLVGQGAGANVLTF. Supplemented by reference TRBV5-6 and TRBJ2-6, the full variable domain reads DAGVTQSPTHLIKTRGQQVTLRCSPKSGHDTVSWYQQALGQGPQFIFQYYEEEERQRGNFPDRFSGHQFPNYSSELNVNALLLGDSALYLCASSLVGQGAGANVLTFGAGSRLTVL.

J is TRBJ1-2 and V is TRBV28; 10 bases align to TRBD1. Germline values: CDR1 MDHEN, CDR2 SYDVKM. V gave up 7 bases and J gave up 4 bases; unmatched junction bases: 9. The CDR3 extends over 15 amino acids. CDR3 region: CASKISTGGGYGYTF. The CDR3 coding sequence is TGTGCCAGCAAAATATCGACAGGGGGCGGCTATGGCTACACCTTC.

The V call is TRBV5-1, the J call TRBJ1-5; possible D gene TRBD1, 6 bases. The germline V gene has CDR1 SGHRS and CDR2 YFSETQ. CDR3 length: 16 residues. Trimming stripped 2 bases from V and 4 bases from J, with 16 bases between. Here the CDR3 reads CASSFGDTSINQPQHF. In DNA, the CDR3 is TGCGCCAGCAGCTTTGGGGACACCTCCATTAATCAGCCCCAGCATTTT.

This clone has just a few counts. The CDR3, as DNA: TGCAGCGTTGCGACATCTTATGGCTACACCTTC. Protein product: CSVATSYGYTF. This chain connects TRBV29-1 to TRBJ1-2; D gene ambiguous. Trimming stripped 4 bases from V and 5 bases from J, with 8 bases between. The CDR3 extends over 11 amino acids. Germline loops: CDR1 SQVTM, CDR2 ANQGSEA. Combining the CDR3 with reference TRBV29-1 and TRBJ1-2 gives the whole variable domain SAVISQKPSRDICQRGTSLTIQCQVDSQVTMMFWYRQQPGQSLTLIATANQGSEATYESGFVIDKFPISRPNLTFSTLTVSNMSPEDSSIYLCSVATSYGYTFGSGTRLTVV.

The chain uses TRBV28 and TRBJ2-1, with TRBD2 identical over 8 bases. Trimming at V came to 7 bases and at J to 7 bases, leaving 15 bases not matched to a gene. Germline V gene data show CDR1 as MDHEN and CDR2 as SYDVKM. The CDR3 runs 16 residues. Here the CDR3 reads CASTSRGGGSRNEQFF. CDR3 DNA: TGTGCCAGCACCTCTCGAGGCGGGGGGTCGAGGAATGAGCAGTTCTTC. Variable domain in full (rest from reference TRBV28 and TRBJ2-1): DVKVTQSSRYLVKRTGEKVFLECVQDMDHENMFWYRQDPGLGLRLIYFSYDVKMKEKGDIPEGYSVSREKKERFSLILESASTNQTSMYLCASTSRGGGSRNEQFFGPGTRLTVL.

The chain employs TRBV28 and TRBJ1-2; D is possibly TRBD1 (5 bases). Trimming pared 3 bases from V and 8 bases from J, leaving 10 bases between. Germline CDR1 MDHEN, CDR2 SYDVKM. This CDR3 has 12 residues. The CDR3 DNA reads as TGTGCCAGCAGTTTGGGGAGGGACGGCTACACCTTC. It specifies CASSLGRDGYTF.

The chain couples TRBV9 to TRBJ1-4, with D possibly TRBD1 on 5 matching bases. Trimming shortened V by 0 bases and J by 5 bases, and 11 bases separated the two germline ends. CDR3 length: 15 amino acids. Per the germline V gene, CDR1 is SGDLS and CDR2 is YYNGEE. CDR3 in amino acids: CASSVDRTINEKLFF. CDR3 sequence (DNA): TGTGCCAGCAGCGTAGATCGGACAATCAATGAAAAACTGTTTTTT.

This sequence joins TRBV7-9 and TRBJ1-5, with D unresolved. CDR3 length equals 14 residues. V was clipped by 5 bases and J by 0 bases, with 8 bases between them. The V gene's germline CDR1 is SEHNR and CDR2 FQNEAQ (reference sequence). The CDR3 spells CASSPDNSNQPQHF. The CDR3 DNA is TGTGCCAGCAGCCCCGACAATAGCAATCAGCCCCAGCATTTT.

As DNA, the CDR3 is TGCAGCGCAGGACAGGCGAACACTGAAGCTTTCTTT. It yields the protein CSAGQANTEAFF. The rearrangement joins TRBV29-1 to TRBJ1-1, with 7 bases identical to TRBD1. Trimming removed 7 bases from V and 1 base from J; junction bases left unmatched: 3. Germline CDR1 and CDR2: SQVTM and ANQGSEA. This CDR3 has 12 amino acids. Full variable domain (missing parts from reference TRBV29-1 and TRBJ1-1): SAVISQKPSRDICQRGTSLTIQCQVDSQVTMMFWYRQQPGQSLTLIATANQGSEATYESGFVIDKFPISRPNLTFSTLTVSNMSPEDSSIYLCSAGQANTEAFFGQGTRLTVV.